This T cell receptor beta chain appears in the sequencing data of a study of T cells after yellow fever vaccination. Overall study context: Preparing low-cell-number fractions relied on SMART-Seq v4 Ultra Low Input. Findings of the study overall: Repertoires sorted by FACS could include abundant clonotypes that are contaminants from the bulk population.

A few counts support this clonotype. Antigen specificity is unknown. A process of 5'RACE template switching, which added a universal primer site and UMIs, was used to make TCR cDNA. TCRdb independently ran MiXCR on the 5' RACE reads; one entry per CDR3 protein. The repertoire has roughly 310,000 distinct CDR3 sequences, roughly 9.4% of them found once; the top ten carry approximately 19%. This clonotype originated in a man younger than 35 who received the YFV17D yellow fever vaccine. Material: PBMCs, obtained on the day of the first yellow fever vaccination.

Written as DNA, the CDR3 is TGCGCCAGCAGTGAGGGGTACGAGCAGTACTTC. This codes for CASSEGYEQYF. The J gene is TRBJ2-7, the V gene TRBV10-2; D call uncertain. V lost 2 bases and J 4 bases, leaving 3 bases between the germline ends. CDR3 length: 11 residues. CDR1 and CDR2 (germline): WSHSY, SAAADI.